This is a list of T cell receptor beta chains from one sample in a study of T cell responses to AZD1222 COVID-19 vaccine. Only in-frame clones appear in the TCRdb table, and some are missing; sequencing was by immunoSEQ multiplex PCR. The sample contains about 140,000 clones, about 91% of which appear only once. Sequenced here: peripheral blood, sampled on day 0 of AZD1222 vaccination. All receptors derive from an adult in good health. Both conserved end residues are part of each CDR3. D genes are given only for firm matches. Not every row has a clone size; where given, it reads once, few, many or a size class.

V gene	D gene	J gene	clone size	CDR3 protein	CDR3 DNA
TRBV5-1	.	TRBJ1-2	.	CASTDRNYGYTF	TGCGCCAGCACGGACAGAAACTATGGCTACACCTTC
TRBV7-2	.	TRBJ1-5	.	CASSGSSNQPQHF	TGTGCCAGCAGCGGTTCTAGCAATCAGCCCCAGCATTTT
TRBV6-5	.	TRBJ1-6	.	CASSYGFRGNNSPLHF	TGTGCCAGCAGTTACGGGTTTCGGGGTAATAATTCACCCCTCCACTTT
TRBV2	.	TRBJ1-4	few	CASSTGFSNEKLFF	TGTGCCAGCAGTACAGGGTTTTCTAATGAAAAACTGTTTTTT
TRBV5-1	.	TRBJ1-4	.	CASSLRGAANEKLFF	TGCGCCAGCAGCTTGCGTGGGGCAGCTAATGAAAAACTGTTTTTT
TRBV6-2/TRBV6-3	TRBD1	TRBJ1-5	.	CASSHRGPPQPQHF	TGTGCCAGCAGCCATAGGGGGCCTCCTCAGCCCCAGCATTTT
TRBV7-2	.	TRBJ2-7	.	CASSLREIAESYEQYF	TGTGCCAGCAGCCTGAGGGAGATAGCGGAATCCTACGAGCAGTACTTC
TRBV24-1	.	TRBJ2-1	.	CATSDSRTSNEQFF	TGTGCCACCAGTGATTCCCGGACCTCCAATGAGCAGTTCTTC
TRBV28	.	TRBJ2-7	once	CASSNFDEQYF	TGTGCCAGCAGTAACTTCGACGAGCAGTACTTC
TRBV7-9	TRBD2	TRBJ2-1	.	CASSWKGGRNEQFF	TGTGCCAGCAGCTGGAAGGGAGGGCGAAATGAGCAGTTCTTC
TRBV2	TRBD2	TRBJ2-7	few	CASSEGTLAGTSYEQYF	TGTGCCAGCAGTGAAGGGACACTAGCGGGGACTTCCTACGAGCAGTACTTC
TRBV30	.	TRBJ2-7	.	CAWIEMGTGEQYF	TGTGCCTGGATCGAAATGGGGACGGGCGAGCAGTACTTC
TRBV9	.	TRBJ2-7	few	CASSLGGSLDEQYF	TGTGCCAGCAGCCTAGGGGGGAGTCTAGACGAGCAGTACTTC
TRBV9	TRBD1	TRBJ1-6	once	CASSVGDRGNSPLHF	TGTGCCAGCAGCGTAGGAGACAGGGGAAATTCACCCCTCCACTTT
TRBV6-5	.	TRBJ2-7	.	CASRRAGDYEQYF	TGTGCCAGCCGTCGAGCAGGGGACTACGAGCAGTACTTC
TRBV3-1/TRBV3-2	.	TRBJ2-2	.	CASNLLSASNTGELFF	TGTGCCAGCAACCTTCTCTCGGCCTCCAACACCGGGGAGCTGTTTTTT
TRBV7-2	TRBD2	TRBJ2-5	.	CASSLGIPSGREETQYF	TGTGCCAGCAGCTTAGGAATACCTAGCGGGAGGGAGGAGACCCAGTACTTC
TRBV3-1/TRBV3-2	TRBD2	TRBJ2-1	.	CASSQDQRGPFYNEQFF	TGTGCCAGCAGCCAAGATCAGCGGGGACCCTTTTACAATGAGCAGTTCTTC
TRBV5-1	TRBD1	TRBJ1-2	.	CASSLGTGASYGYTF	TGCGCCAGCAGCTTGGGGACAGGGGCTAGCTATGGCTACACCTTC
TRBV25-1	.	TRBJ1-4	.	CASSEAGRGNEKLFF	TGTGCCAGCAGTGAAGCGGGGAGGGGGAATGAAAAACTGTTTTTT
TRBV2	.	TRBJ1-4	.	CASSEASPTNEKLFF	TGTGCCAGCAGTGAAGCGAGCCCCACTAATGAAAAACTGTTTTTT
TRBV30	.	TRBJ1-2	once	CAWERPRSTGIFGYTF	TGTGCCTGGGAGAGACCACGCTCCACAGGGATTTTTGGCTACACCTTC
TRBV11-3	.	TRBJ2-1	.	CASSPGTSPPNEQFF	TGTGCCAGCAGCCCCGGGACCAGCCCCCCCAATGAGCAGTTCTTC
TRBV18	.	TRBJ2-3	.	CASSPDLTDTQYF	TGTGCCAGCTCACCCGATCTCACAGATACGCAGTATTTT
TRBV6-1	TRBD1	TRBJ1-1	.	CASSEYARRQGADTEAFF	TGTGCCAGCAGTGAATACGCGAGGAGACAGGGGGCGGACACTGAAGCTTTCTTT
TRBV15	TRBD1	TRBJ1-3	.	CATSKTGGRSGNTIYF	TGTGCCACCAGCAAAACAGGGGGTCGCTCTGGAAACACCATATATTTT
TRBV11-2	.	TRBJ1-1	once	CASSIRNSMNTEAFF	TGTGCCAGCAGCATCAGGAATTCCATGAACACTGAAGCTTTCTTT
TRBV13	.	TRBJ2-5	.	CASSLDYGHQETQYF	TGTGCCAGCAGCTTAGATTACGGACATCAAGAGACCCAGTACTTC
TRBV28	.	TRBJ1-5	.	CASRVSNQPQHF	TGTGCCAGCAGAGTCTCGAATCAGCCCCAGCATTTT
TRBV2	.	TRBJ2-7	few	CASSIRQASEQYF	TGTGCCAGCAGTATACGACAGGCTTCGGAGCAGTACTTC
TRBV13	TRBD2	TRBJ2-3	.	CASSLWTSGRTTDTQYF	TGTGCCAGCAGCTTGTGGACTAGCGGGAGGACTACAGATACGCAGTATTTT
TRBV18	.	TRBJ1-1	.	CASSPPGRPPEAFF	TGTGCCAGCTCACCACCGGGTCGGCCCCCTGAAGCTTTCTTT
TRBV27	TRBD2	TRBJ2-3	.	CASSLNAGEPDTQYF	TGTGCCAGCAGTTTAAACGCGGGAGAACCAGATACGCAGTATTTT
TRBV28	.	TRBJ2-7	few	CASSYLMGGADYEQYF	TGTGCCAGCAGCTATTTGATGGGTGGGGCCGACTACGAGCAGTACTTC
TRBV6-6	.	TRBJ1-4	.	CASSTQGSGGGEKLFF	TGTGCCAGCAGTACCCAGGGGTCCGGGGGGGGTGAAAAACTGTTTTTT
TRBV29-1	.	TRBJ2-7	once	CSVVSSTYEQYF	TGCAGCGTTGTGAGTAGCACCTACGAGCAGTACTTC
TRBV25-1	.	TRBJ1-1	.	CASAGAGNTEAFF	TGTGCCAGCGCCGGGGCAGGAAACACTGAAGCTTTCTTT
TRBV7-9	TRBD2	TRBJ2-1	.	CASSHRTSRDNEQFF	TGTGCCAGCAGCCACCGGACTAGCAGGGACAATGAGCAGTTCTTC
TRBV12-5	.	TRBJ2-3	.	CASGFDDIRTDTQYF	TGTGCTAGTGGTTTTGATGACATTCGCACAGATACGCAGTATTTT
TRBV6-5	.	TRBJ1-1	.	CASRGQMNTEAFF	TGTGCCAGCAGAGGACAAATGAACACTGAAGCTTTCTTT
TRBV27	.	TRBJ2-1	once	CASRPPSSYNEQFF	TGTGCCAGCAGGCCTCCAAGCTCCTACAATGAGCAGTTCTTC
TRBV11-3	TRBD2	TRBJ2-1	.	CASSMGLQNNEQFF	TGTGCCAGCAGCATGGGACTACAGAACAATGAGCAGTTCTTC
TRBV6-5	.	TRBJ2-5	.	CASSYSGDRIGETQYF	TGTGCCAGCAGTTACTCCGGAGACCGTATAGGAGAGACCCAGTACTTC
TRBV7-9	.	TRBJ1-3	.	CVSSPEGGGNTIYF	TGTGTCAGCAGCCCAGAGGGGGGTGGAAACACCATATATTTT
TRBV5-1	TRBD1	TRBJ2-7	.	CASSLASGQYYEQYF	TGCGCCAGCAGCTTGGCCTCGGGACAGTACTACGAGCAGTACTTC
TRBV7-2	.	TRBJ1-2	.	CASSDNKVYGYTF	TGTGCCAGCAGCGACAACAAAGTTTATGGCTACACCTTC
TRBV2	TRBD1	TRBJ1-2	.	CASSPGQGAQGYTF	TGTGCCAGCTCTCCGGGACAGGGGGCGCAAGGCTACACCTTC
TRBV27	TRBD1	TRBJ1-5	.	CASSTGVTNQPQHF	TGTGCCAGCAGTACAGGGGTTACTAATCAGCCCCAGCATTTT
TRBV28	TRBD2	TRBJ2-7	.	CASSLYGLAGNEQYF	TGTGCCAGCAGTTTATACGGACTAGCGGGAAACGAGCAGTACTTC
TRBV27	.	TRBJ1-2	.	CASRPRPQGNYGYTF	TGTGCCAGCAGACCCCGACCTCAGGGGAACTATGGCTACACCTTC
TRBV6-5	.	TRBJ1-6	.	CASSYWPLHNSPLHF	TGTGCCAGCAGTTACTGGCCCTTGCATAATTCACCCCTCCACTTT
TRBV28	.	TRBJ1-5	.	CASSFPMSNQPQHF	TGTGCCAGCAGTTTTCCAATGAGCAATCAGCCCCAGCATTTT
TRBV30	.	TRBJ1-2	.	CAWTEKRGNYGYTF	TGTGCCTGGACTGAAAAAAGGGGCAACTATGGCTACACCTTC
TRBV3-1/TRBV3-2	.	TRBJ2-4	once	CASSQDYGTKAKNIQYF	TGTGCCAGCAGCCAAGATTACGGGACGAAAGCCAAAAACATTCAGTACTTC
TRBV5-1	.	TRBJ2-7	.	CASSSNPRYSFGYEQYF	TGCGCCAGCAGCTCCAACCCTCGATATTCGTTTGGCTACGAGCAGTACTTC
TRBV10-2	TRBD2	TRBJ2-7	medium-sized	CASSEEGSGRFGEQYF	TGCGCCAGCAGTGAAGAGGGTAGCGGGAGGTTTGGGGAGCAGTACTTC
TRBV18	.	TRBJ2-5	.	CASSPNRQETQYF	TGTGCCAGCTCACCAAACAGACAAGAGACCCAGTACTTC